This TCR delta chain was sequenced in a study of gamma-delta chains in newborns, infants, children. The wider study: Microbial exposure reportedly drives polyclonal innate γδ T cell expansion after birth.

Notes on this clone: This may be a read error, as it is one base from a much larger clone.

The CDR3 loop spans 15 amino acids. Germline CDR1 and CDR2: GEAIGNYY and EKD. V gave up 3 bases and J gave up 0 bases; unmatched junction bases: 6. TCRdb re-processed the reads using CATT. The sample carries around 9,700 delta-chain clones, 22% recorded once. The chain joins TRDV2 to TRDJ1; 7 bases line up with TRDD3. The sequence was obtained from a child who was a newborn, infant or young child, either healthy, febrile or measles-vaccinated (not recorded which). Source material: blood. The CDR3 loop is CACDGLGGYTDKLIF. CDR3 DNA sequence: TGTGCCTGTGACGGTCTGGGGGGATACACCGATAAACTCATCTTT.